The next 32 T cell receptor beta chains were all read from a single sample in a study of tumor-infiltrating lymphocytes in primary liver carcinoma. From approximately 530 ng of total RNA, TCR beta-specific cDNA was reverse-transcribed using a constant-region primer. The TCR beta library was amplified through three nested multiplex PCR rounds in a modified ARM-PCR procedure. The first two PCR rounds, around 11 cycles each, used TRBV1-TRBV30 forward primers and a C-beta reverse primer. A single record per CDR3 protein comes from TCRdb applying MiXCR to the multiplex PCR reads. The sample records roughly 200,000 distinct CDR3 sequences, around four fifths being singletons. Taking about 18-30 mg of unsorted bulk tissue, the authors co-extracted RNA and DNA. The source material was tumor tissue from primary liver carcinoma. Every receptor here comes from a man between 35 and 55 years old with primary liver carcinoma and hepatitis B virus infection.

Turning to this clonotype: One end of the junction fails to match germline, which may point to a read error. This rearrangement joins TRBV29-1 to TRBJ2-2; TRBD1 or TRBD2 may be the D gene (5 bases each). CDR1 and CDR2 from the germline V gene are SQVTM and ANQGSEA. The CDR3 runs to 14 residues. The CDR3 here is CGVLGPGPHGELFF. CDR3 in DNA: TGCGGCGTCCTCGGTCCGGGACCCCACGGGGAGCTGTTTTTT.

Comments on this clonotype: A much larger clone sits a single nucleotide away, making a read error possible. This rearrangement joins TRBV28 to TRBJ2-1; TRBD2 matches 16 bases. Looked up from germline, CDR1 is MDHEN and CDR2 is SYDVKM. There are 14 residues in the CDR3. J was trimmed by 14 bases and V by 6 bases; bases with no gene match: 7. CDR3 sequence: CASRDPGLAGGEFF. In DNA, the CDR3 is TGTGCCAGCAGGGATCCGGGACTAGCGGGAGGGGAGTTCTTC.

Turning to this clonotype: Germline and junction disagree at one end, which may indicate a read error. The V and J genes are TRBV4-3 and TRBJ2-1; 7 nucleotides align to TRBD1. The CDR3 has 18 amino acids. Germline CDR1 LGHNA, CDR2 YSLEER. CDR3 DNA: TGCACCAGCAGCCAAGACTCGAGGGGGCTAGGGTCCTACAATCAGCAGTTCTTC. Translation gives CTSSQDSRGLGSYNQQFF.

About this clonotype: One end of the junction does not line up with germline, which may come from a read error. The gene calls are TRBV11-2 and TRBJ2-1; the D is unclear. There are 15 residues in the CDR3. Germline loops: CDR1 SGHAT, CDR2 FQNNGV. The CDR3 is CTRSFNGPLDNEQFF. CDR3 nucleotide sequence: TGTACCAGGAGCTTTAACGGGCCACTCGACAATGAGCAGTTCTTC.

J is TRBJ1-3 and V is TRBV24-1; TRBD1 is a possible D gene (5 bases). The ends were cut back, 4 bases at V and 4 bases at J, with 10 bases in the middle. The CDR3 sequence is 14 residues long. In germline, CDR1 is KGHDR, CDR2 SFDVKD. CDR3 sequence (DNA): TGTGCCACCAGTGACGAGGGACGGGGAAACACCATATATTTT. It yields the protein CATSDEGRGNTIYF.

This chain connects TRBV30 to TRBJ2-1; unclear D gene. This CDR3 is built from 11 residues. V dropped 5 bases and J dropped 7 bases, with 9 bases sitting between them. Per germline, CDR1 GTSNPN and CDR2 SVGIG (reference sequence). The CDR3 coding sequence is TGTGCCTGGGATTTTGTAAATGAGCAGTTCTTC. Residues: CAWDFVNEQFF.

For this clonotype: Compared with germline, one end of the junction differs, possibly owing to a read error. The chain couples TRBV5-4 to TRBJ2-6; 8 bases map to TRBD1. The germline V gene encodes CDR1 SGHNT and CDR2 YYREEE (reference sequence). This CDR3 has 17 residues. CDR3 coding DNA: TGTGTCAGCAGTCAAGGACAGGGCGCATCTGGGGCCAATGTCCTGACTTTC. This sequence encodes CVSSQGQGASGANVLTF.

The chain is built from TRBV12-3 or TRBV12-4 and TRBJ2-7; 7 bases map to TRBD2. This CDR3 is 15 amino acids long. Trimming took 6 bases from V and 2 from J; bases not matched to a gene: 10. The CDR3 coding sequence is TGTGCCAGCAGCCCCCTAGCGGCTGGAGCCTACGAGCAGTACTTC. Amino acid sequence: CASSPLAAGAYEQYF.

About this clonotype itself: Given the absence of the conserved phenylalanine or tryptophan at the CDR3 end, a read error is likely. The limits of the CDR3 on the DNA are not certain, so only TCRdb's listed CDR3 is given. The CDR3 reads CIVEDGTSQETQYL. V gene TRBV29-1 combines with J gene TRBJ2-5; the DNA was not used to check the table's D call, TRBD1. CDR1 is SQVTM and CDR2 is ANQGSEA in the germline V gene. The CDR3 region is 14 residues in length, termini included.

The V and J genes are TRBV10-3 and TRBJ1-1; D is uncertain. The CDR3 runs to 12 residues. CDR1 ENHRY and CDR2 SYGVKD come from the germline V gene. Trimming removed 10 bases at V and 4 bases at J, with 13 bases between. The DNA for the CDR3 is TGTGCCAAAAGAGACACGAGCACTGAAGCTTTCTTT. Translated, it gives CAKRDTSTEAFF.

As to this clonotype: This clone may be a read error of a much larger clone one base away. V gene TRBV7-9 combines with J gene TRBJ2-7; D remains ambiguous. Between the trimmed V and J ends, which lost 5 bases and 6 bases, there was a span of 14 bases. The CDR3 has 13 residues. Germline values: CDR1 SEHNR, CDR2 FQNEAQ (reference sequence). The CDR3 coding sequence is TGTGCCAGCAGCCGCGGATTGCGAAGCGAGCAGTACTTC. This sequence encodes CASSRGLRSEQYF.

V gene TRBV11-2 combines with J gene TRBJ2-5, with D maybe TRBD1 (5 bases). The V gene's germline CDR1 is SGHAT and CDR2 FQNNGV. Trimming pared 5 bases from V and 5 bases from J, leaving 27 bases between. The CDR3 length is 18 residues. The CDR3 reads CASSPNLIQGTGRETQYF. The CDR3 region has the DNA TGTGCCAGCAGCCCTAACTTGATCCAGGGTACTGGGCGGGAGACCCAGTACTTC.

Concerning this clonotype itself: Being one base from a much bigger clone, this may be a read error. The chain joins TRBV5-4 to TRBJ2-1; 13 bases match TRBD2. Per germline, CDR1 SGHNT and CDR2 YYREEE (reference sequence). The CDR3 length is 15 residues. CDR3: CASSHGTSGNIERFF. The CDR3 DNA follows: TGTGCCAGCAGCCACGGGACTAGCGGGAATATTGAGCGGTTCTTC.

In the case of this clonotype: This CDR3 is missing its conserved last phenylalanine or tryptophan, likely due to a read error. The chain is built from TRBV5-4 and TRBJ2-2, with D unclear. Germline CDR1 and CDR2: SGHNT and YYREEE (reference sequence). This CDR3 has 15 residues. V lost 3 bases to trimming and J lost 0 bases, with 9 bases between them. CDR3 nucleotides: TGTGCCAGCAGCTCTACTAATGCGAACACCGGGGAGCTGTTTTCT. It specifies CASSSTNANTGELFS.

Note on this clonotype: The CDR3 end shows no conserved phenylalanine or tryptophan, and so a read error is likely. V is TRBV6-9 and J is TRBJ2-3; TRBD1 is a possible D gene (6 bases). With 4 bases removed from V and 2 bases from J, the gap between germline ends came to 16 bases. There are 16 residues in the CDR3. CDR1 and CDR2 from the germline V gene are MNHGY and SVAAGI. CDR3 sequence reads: CASSLTWTDTTDTQYL. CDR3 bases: TGTGCCAGCAGTTTAACCTGGACAGACACCACAGATACGCAGTATTTG.

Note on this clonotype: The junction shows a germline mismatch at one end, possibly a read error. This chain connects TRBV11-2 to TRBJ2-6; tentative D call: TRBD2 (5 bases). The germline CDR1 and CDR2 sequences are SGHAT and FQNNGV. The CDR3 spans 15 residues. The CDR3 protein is CATQRPRSEAKVLTF. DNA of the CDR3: TGTGCCACGCAGCGGCCGCGCTCTGAGGCCAAGGTCCTGACTTTC.

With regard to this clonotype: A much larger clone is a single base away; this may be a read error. The CDR3 DNA reads as TGCGCCAGCTGCCCCGGAGCAGGGGTGGGAGATACGCAGTATTTT. Its translation is CASCPGAGVGDTQYF. This chain links TRBV5-1 with TRBJ2-3, with a possible D match to TRBD1 (6 bases). Germline CDR1 and CDR2: SGHRS and YFSETQ. V was shortened by 7 bases and J by 5 bases, with 20 bases between the two germline ends. The CDR3 covers 15 residues. The variable domain in full, with the rest retrieved from reference TRBV5-1 and TRBJ2-3, is KAGVTQTPRYLIKTRGQQVTLSCSPISGHRSVSWYQQTPGQGLQFLFEYFSETQRNKGNFPGRFSGRQFSNSRSEMNVSTLELGDSALYLCASCPGAGVGDTQYFGPGTRLTVL.

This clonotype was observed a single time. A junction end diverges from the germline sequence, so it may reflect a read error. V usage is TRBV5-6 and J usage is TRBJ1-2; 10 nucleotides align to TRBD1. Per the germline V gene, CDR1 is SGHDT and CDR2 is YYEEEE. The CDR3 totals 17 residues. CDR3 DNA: TGTGCCGGCAGTTTGGGACAGGGGATGCGCCCCCTCTATGGCTACACCTTC. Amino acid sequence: CAGSLGQGMRPLYGYTF.

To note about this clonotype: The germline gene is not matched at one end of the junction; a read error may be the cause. The CDR3 region has the DNA TGTGCCAGCAGCTTAGATCAGAGGGAGACTAGCACAGATACGCAATATTTT. It specifies CASSLDQRETSTDTQYF. The V call is TRBV11-2, the J call TRBJ2-3; 7 positions match TRBD2. Germline assignment: CDR1 SGHAT and CDR2 FQNNGV. The CDR3 is 17 residues long.

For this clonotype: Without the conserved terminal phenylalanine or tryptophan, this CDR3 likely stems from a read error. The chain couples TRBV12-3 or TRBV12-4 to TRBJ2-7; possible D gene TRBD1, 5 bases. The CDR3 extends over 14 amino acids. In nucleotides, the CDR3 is TGTGCCAGTAGTTTGCAGGGATGGTCCTACGAGCAGTACTTA. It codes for CASSLQGWSYEQYL.

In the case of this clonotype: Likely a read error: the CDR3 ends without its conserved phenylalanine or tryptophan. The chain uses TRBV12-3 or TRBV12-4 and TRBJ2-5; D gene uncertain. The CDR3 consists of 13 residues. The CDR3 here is CDSTIRSQETQYS. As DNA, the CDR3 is TGTGACAGCACCATCCGAAGCCAAGAGACCCAGTACTCC.

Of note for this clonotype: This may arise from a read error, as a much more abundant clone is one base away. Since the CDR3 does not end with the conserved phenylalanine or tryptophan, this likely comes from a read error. CDR3 DNA: TGTGCCAGCAGTTCCCCCCAGGGCCGATCACCCCTCCACTAT. Encoded protein: CASSSPQGRSPLHY. The chain uses TRBV28 and TRBJ1-6, with a tentative D call TRBD1 (5 bases). This CDR3 is built from 14 residues. Trimming stripped 4 bases from V and 10 bases from J, with 14 bases between. The germline V gene encodes CDR1 MDHEN and CDR2 SYDVKM.

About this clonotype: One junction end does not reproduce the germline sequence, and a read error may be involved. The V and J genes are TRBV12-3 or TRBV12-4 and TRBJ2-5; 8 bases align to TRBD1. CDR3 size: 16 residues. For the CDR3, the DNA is TGTGCCAGCGGCCATGAGGTTCCAGGGGGCGGAGAGACACAGTACTTC. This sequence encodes CASGHEVPGGGETQYF.

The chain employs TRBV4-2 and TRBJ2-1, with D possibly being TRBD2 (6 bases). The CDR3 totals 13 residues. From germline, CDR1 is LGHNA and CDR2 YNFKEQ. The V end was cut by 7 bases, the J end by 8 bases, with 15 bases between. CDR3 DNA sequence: TGTGCCAGCACCGCAGGGCGGGACTATGAGCAGTTCTTC. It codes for CASTAGRDYEQFF.

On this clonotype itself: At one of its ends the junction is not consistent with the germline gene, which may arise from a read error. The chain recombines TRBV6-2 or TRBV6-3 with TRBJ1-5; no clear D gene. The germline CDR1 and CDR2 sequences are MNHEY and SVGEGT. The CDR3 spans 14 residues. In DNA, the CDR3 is TGTGCCAGTACCGCGCCCTACAGCAATCAGCACCAGAATTTT. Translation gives CASTAPYSNQHQNF.

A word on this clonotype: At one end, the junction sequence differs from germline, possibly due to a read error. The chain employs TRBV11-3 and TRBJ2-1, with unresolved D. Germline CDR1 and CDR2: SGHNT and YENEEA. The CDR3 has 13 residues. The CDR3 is CASSFAPSPEQLF. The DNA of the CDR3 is TGTGCCAGCAGCTTCGCGCCCTCGCCTGAGCAGCTCTTC.

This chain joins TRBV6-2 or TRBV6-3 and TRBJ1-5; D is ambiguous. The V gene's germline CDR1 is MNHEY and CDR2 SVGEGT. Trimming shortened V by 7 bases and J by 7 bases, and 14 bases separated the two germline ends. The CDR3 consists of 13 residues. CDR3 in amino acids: CASTYRAEQPQHF. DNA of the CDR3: TGTGCCAGCACTTATCGGGCCGAGCAGCCCCAGCATTTT.

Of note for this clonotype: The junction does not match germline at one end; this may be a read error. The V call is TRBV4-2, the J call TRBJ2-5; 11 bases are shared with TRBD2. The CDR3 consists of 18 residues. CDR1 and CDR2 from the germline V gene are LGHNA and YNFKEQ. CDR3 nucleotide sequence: TGTACCAGCAGCCAAGATCTAGCGGGAGGACGAATTATAGAGACCCAGTACTTC. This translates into CTSSQDLAGGRIIETQYF.

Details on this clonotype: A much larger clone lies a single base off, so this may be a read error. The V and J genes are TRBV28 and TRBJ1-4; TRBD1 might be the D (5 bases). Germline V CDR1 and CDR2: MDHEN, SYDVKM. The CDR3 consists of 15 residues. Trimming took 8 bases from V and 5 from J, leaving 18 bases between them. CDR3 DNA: TGTGCCAGCTGTTATCTCATGGGGGGAAATGAAAAACTGTTTTTT. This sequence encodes CASCYLMGGNEKLFF.

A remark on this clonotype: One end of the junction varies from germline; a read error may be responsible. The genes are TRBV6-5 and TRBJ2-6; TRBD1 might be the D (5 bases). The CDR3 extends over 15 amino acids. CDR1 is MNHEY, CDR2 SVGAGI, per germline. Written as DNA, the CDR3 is TGTGCCAGCAGTCAAAGGGGCCCTGGGGTCAACGTCATGACTTTC. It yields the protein CASSQRGPGVNVMTF.

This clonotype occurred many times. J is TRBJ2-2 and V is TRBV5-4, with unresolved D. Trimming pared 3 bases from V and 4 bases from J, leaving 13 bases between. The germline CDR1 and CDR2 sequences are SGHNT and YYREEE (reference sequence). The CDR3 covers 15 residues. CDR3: CASSSPTQVTGELFF. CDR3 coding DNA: TGTGCCAGCAGCTCACCCACCCAGGTCACCGGGGAGCTGTTTTTT.

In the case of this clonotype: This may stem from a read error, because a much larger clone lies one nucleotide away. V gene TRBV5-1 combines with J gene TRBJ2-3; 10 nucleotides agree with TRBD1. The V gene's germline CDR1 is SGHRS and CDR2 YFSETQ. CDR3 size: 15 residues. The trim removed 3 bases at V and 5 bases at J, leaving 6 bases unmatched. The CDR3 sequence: CASSSTGGELDTQYF. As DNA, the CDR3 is TGCGCCAGCAGCTCGACAGGGGGCGAACTAGATACGCAGTATTTT. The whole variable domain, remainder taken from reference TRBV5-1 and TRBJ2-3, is KAGVTQTPRYLIKTRGQQVTLSCSPISGHRSVSWYQQTPGQGLQFLFEYFSETQRNKGNFPGRFSGRQFSNSRSEMNVSTLELGDSALYLCASSSTGGELDTQYFGPGTRLTVL.